Listed below are T cell receptor beta chains from one sample, sequenced in a study of T cell responses to AZD1222 COVID-19 vaccine. Some clones are missing from TCRdb's copy, which holds only in-frame ones; the method was immunoSEQ multiplex PCR. The data show some 74,000 clones, with 87% seen just once and around 1.3% held by the top ten. The starting material was peripheral blood, obtained 28 days after the second AZD1222 dose. These receptors all come from an adult who received the AZD1222 COVID-19 vaccine. CDR3s include the opening cysteine and the closing phenylalanine or tryptophan. A D gene is named only where the DNA matches it firmly. Expanded clones are given a class, and other clones once, few, many or no size at all.

v_gene: TRBV7-2
abundance: once
len: 15
j_gene: TRBJ1-1
d_gene: TRBD1
CDR3aa: CASRPRTGANTEAFF
CDR3nt: TGTGCCAGCAGACCCCGGACAGGAGCGAACACTGAAGCTTTCTTT

v_gene: TRBV18
abundance: NA
len: 14
j_gene: TRBJ1-2
d_gene: NA
CDR3aa: CASSPTADLYGYTF
CDR3nt: TGTGCCAGCTCTCCCACCGCAGACCTCTATGGCTACACCTTC

v_gene: TRBV7-2
abundance: NA
len: 16
j_gene: TRBJ2-1
d_gene: TRBD2
CDR3aa: CASSRTSGRSGNEQFF
CDR3nt: TGTGCCAGCAGCAGGACTAGCGGGAGAAGCGGCAATGAGCAGTTCTTC

v_gene: TRBV5-5
abundance: NA
len: 15
j_gene: TRBJ2-2
d_gene: TRBD1
CDR3aa: CASSPGQRNTGELFF
CDR3nt: TGTGCCAGCAGCCCGGGACAGAGGAACACCGGGGAGCTGTTTTTT

v_gene: TRBV18
abundance: NA
len: 13
j_gene: TRBJ1-1
d_gene: NA
CDR3aa: CASSPGGNTEAFF
CDR3nt: TGTGCCAGCTCACCAGGGGGGAACACTGAAGCTTTCTTT

v_gene: TRBV4-3
abundance: NA
len: 13
j_gene: TRBJ1-3
d_gene: NA
CDR3aa: CASSPSLGDTIYF
CDR3nt: TGCGCCAGCAGCCCCTCCCTGGGGGACACCATATATTTT

v_gene: TRBV30
abundance: NA
len: 11
j_gene: TRBJ2-3
d_gene: NA
CDR3aa: CAWSSQATQYF
CDR3nt: TGTGCCTGGAGTAGTCAGGCAACGCAGTATTTT

v_gene: TRBV7-2
abundance: NA
len: 17
j_gene: TRBJ2-1
d_gene: NA
CDR3aa: CASSLIDLGSSYNEQFF
CDR3nt: TGTGCCAGCAGCTTAATAGACCTGGGAAGCTCCTACAATGAGCAGTTCTTC

v_gene: TRBV4-1
abundance: NA
len: 16
j_gene: TRBJ1-2
d_gene: NA
CDR3aa: CASSQDRGSWLGGYTF
CDR3nt: TGCGCCAGCAGCCAAGACCGAGGCTCCTGGTTGGGTGGCTACACCTTC

v_gene: TRBV6-6
abundance: NA
len: 18
j_gene: TRBJ2-1
d_gene: TRBD1
CDR3aa: CASSPPLFGTGLNNEQFF
CDR3nt: TGTGCCAGCAGTCCCCCTCTGTTCGGGACAGGCCTGAACAATGAGCAGTTCTTC

v_gene: TRBV7-2
abundance: NA
len: 13
j_gene: TRBJ2-1
d_gene: NA
CDR3aa: CASSLGLVGEQFF
CDR3nt: TGTGCCAGCAGCTTAGGTCTGGTAGGTGAGCAGTTCTTC

v_gene: TRBV7-8
abundance: NA
len: 16
j_gene: TRBJ2-7
d_gene: TRBD1
CDR3aa: CASSFRAGQGSYEQYF
CDR3nt: TGTGCCAGCAGCTTCAGGGCGGGACAGGGCTCCTACGAGCAGTACTTC

v_gene: TRBV5-1
abundance: NA
len: 15
j_gene: TRBJ1-1
d_gene: NA
CDR3aa: CASSLTDPGNTEAFF
CDR3nt: TGCGCCAGCAGCTTGACGGACCCTGGGAATACTGAAGCTTTCTTT

v_gene: TRBV6-5
abundance: NA
len: 14
j_gene: TRBJ1-5
d_gene: NA
CDR3aa: CASNPHESTQPQHF
CDR3nt: TGTGCCAGCAACCCCCACGAGTCCACTCAGCCCCAGCATTTT

v_gene: TRBV29-1
abundance: once
len: 16
j_gene: TRBJ1-1
d_gene: NA
CDR3aa: CSVVGGVLTMNTEAFF
CDR3nt: TGCAGCGTTGTGGGGGGCGTTTTGACAATGAACACTGAAGCTTTCTTT

v_gene: TRBV19
abundance: NA
len: 15
j_gene: TRBJ2-1
d_gene: NA
CDR3aa: CASRDSPDPYNEQFF
CDR3nt: TGTGCCAGTAGGGACAGCCCTGACCCCTACAATGAGCAGTTCTTC

v_gene: TRBV5-5
abundance: NA
len: 14
j_gene: TRBJ2-2
d_gene: NA
CDR3aa: CASSPHLAPGELFF
CDR3nt: TGTGCCAGCAGCCCCCACCTAGCCCCCGGGGAGCTGTTTTTT

v_gene: TRBV5-6
abundance: NA
len: 12
j_gene: TRBJ2-7
d_gene: NA
CDR3aa: CASSTYSDEQYF
CDR3nt: TGTGCCAGCAGCACCTACAGCGACGAGCAGTACTTC

v_gene: TRBV3-1/TRBV3-2
abundance: once
len: 15
j_gene: TRBJ2-7
d_gene: TRBD1
CDR3aa: CASSTRTGAGHEQYF
CDR3nt: TGTGCCAGCAGCACTCGGACAGGGGCTGGCCACGAGCAGTACTTC

v_gene: TRBV7-9
abundance: NA
len: 14
j_gene: TRBJ2-7
d_gene: NA
CDR3aa: CASSPTWVSYEQYF
CDR3nt: TGTGCCAGCAGCCCCACCTGGGTGTCGTACGAGCAGTACTTC

v_gene: TRBV12-3/TRBV12-4
abundance: NA
len: 12
j_gene: TRBJ1-1
d_gene: NA
CDR3aa: CASSLWNTEAFF
CDR3nt: TGTGCCAGCAGTCTCTGGAACACTGAAGCTTTCTTT

v_gene: TRBV20-1
abundance: few
len: 10
j_gene: TRBJ1-4
d_gene: NA
CDR3aa: CSAAHEKLFF
CDR3nt: TGCAGTGCCGCACATGAAAAACTGTTTTTT

v_gene: TRBV27
abundance: few
len: 15
j_gene: TRBJ1-2
d_gene: NA
CDR3aa: CASRFRVSPVFGYTF
CDR3nt: TGTGCCAGCAGGTTCCGGGTAAGCCCGGTTTTTGGCTACACCTTC

v_gene: TRBV20-1
abundance: NA
len: 11
j_gene: TRBJ2-7
d_gene: NA
CDR3aa: CSASGNYEQYF
CDR3nt: TGCAGTGCTAGCGGAAACTACGAGCAGTACTTC

v_gene: TRBV5-4
abundance: NA
len: 16
j_gene: TRBJ2-1
d_gene: TRBD2
CDR3aa: CASSLKRTSNDDEQFF
CDR3nt: TGTGCCAGCAGCTTGAAAAGGACTAGCAACGATGATGAGCAGTTCTTC

v_gene: TRBV12-5
abundance: NA
len: 17
j_gene: TRBJ2-1
d_gene: TRBD1
CDR3aa: CASGLGGQGGPLNEQFF
CDR3nt: TGTGCTAGTGGTTTGGGGGGACAGGGAGGTCCACTCAATGAGCAGTTCTTC

v_gene: TRBV3-1/TRBV3-2
abundance: once
len: 15
j_gene: TRBJ2-7
d_gene: TRBD2
CDR3aa: CASSGAGGASYEQYF
CDR3nt: TGTGCCAGCAGCGGCGCGGGAGGGGCGTCCTACGAGCAGTACTTC

v_gene: TRBV3-1/TRBV3-2
abundance: NA
len: 14
j_gene: TRBJ2-4
d_gene: NA
CDR3aa: CASSNQLSGNIQYF
CDR3nt: TGTGCCAGCAGCAATCAACTTTCGGGAAACATTCAGTACTTC

v_gene: TRBV18
abundance: NA
len: 15
j_gene: TRBJ2-5
d_gene: TRBD2
CDR3aa: CASSPRTSGKETQYF
CDR3nt: TGTGCCAGCTCACCCAGGACTAGCGGGAAGGAGACCCAGTACTTC

v_gene: TRBV13
abundance: NA
len: 13
j_gene: TRBJ2-3
d_gene: NA
CDR3aa: CASSHTRTDTQYF
CDR3nt: TGTGCCAGCAGCCATACCCGCACAGATACGCAGTATTTT

v_gene: TRBV2
abundance: NA
len: 12
j_gene: TRBJ1-1
d_gene: NA
CDR3aa: CASSEGVTEAFF
CDR3nt: TGTGCCAGCAGTGAGGGGGTCACTGAAGCTTTCTTT

v_gene: TRBV9
abundance: NA
len: 15
j_gene: TRBJ2-7
d_gene: NA
CDR3aa: CASSAYGDGSYEQYF
CDR3nt: TGTGCCAGCAGCGCTTACGGGGATGGTTCCTACGAGCAGTACTTC

v_gene: TRBV11-1
abundance: few
len: 15
j_gene: TRBJ2-7
d_gene: NA
CDR3aa: CASSAQGSPWYEQYF
CDR3nt: TGTGCCAGCAGCGCGCAAGGGAGCCCATGGTACGAGCAGTACTTC

v_gene: TRBV14
abundance: NA
len: 14
j_gene: TRBJ2-2
d_gene: NA
CDR3aa: CASSFRTGTGELFF
CDR3nt: TGTGCCAGCAGCTTCCGAACGGGGACCGGGGAGCTGTTTTTT

v_gene: TRBV20-1
abundance: once
len: 13
j_gene: TRBJ1-1
d_gene: NA
CDR3aa: CSASSPMNTEAFF
CDR3nt: TGCAGTGCTAGTTCCCCCATGAACACTGAAGCTTTCTTT

v_gene: TRBV3-1/TRBV3-2
abundance: NA
len: 13
j_gene: TRBJ2-1
d_gene: TRBD2
CDR3aa: CASGLAGANEQFF
CDR3nt: TGTGCCAGCGGACTAGCGGGAGCCAATGAGCAGTTCTTC

v_gene: TRBV11-2
abundance: NA
len: 13
j_gene: TRBJ2-2
d_gene: NA
CDR3aa: CASSLSNTGELFF
CDR3nt: TGTGCCAGCAGCCTCTCTAATACCGGGGAGCTGTTTTTT

v_gene: TRBV30
abundance: NA
len: 16
j_gene: TRBJ2-1
d_gene: TRBD2
CDR3aa: CAWSKGPGLAGNEQFF
CDR3nt: TGTGCCTGGAGTAAGGGTCCGGGACTAGCGGGAAATGAGCAGTTCTTC

v_gene: TRBV27
abundance: NA
len: 13
j_gene: TRBJ2-1
d_gene: NA
CDR3aa: CASRVGTYNEQFF
CDR3nt: TGTGCCAGCAGGGTTGGAACCTACAATGAGCAGTTCTTC

v_gene: TRBV5-4
abundance: NA
len: 13
j_gene: TRBJ2-5
d_gene: NA
CDR3aa: CASSSDPQETQYF
CDR3nt: TGTGCCAGCAGCTCTGACCCCCAAGAGACCCAGTACTTC

v_gene: TRBV6-1
abundance: NA
len: 14
j_gene: TRBJ1-1
d_gene: NA
CDR3aa: CASSDRQPLFRAFF
CDR3nt: TGTGCCAGCAGTGATCGGCAGCCGCTGTTTAGAGCTTTCTTT